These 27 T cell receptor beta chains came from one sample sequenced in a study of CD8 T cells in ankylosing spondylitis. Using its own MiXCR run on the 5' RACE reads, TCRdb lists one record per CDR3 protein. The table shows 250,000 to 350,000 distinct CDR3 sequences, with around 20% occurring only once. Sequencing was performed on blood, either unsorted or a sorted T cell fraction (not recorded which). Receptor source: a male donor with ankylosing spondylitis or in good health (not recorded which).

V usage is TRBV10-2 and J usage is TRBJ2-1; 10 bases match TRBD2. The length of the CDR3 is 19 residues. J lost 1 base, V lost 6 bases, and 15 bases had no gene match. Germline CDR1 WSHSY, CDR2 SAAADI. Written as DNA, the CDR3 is TGCGCCAGCAGGGGGTTGAGTTCCCAGCGGGAGGGGTCCTACAATGAGCAGTTCTTC. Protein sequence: CASRGLSSQREGSYNEQFF.

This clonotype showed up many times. CDR3 sequence reads: CASSFPEGSLGNEQFF. In DNA, the CDR3 is TGTGCCAGCAGCTTCCCGGAGGGAAGTCTCGGCAATGAGCAGTTCTTC. The chain combines TRBV5-5 with TRBJ2-1, with D tentatively TRBD2 (6 bases). The CDR3 is 16 residues long. The V end was cut by 2 bases, the J end by 6 bases, with 18 bases between. From germline, CDR1 is SGHKS and CDR2 YYEKEE (reference sequence).

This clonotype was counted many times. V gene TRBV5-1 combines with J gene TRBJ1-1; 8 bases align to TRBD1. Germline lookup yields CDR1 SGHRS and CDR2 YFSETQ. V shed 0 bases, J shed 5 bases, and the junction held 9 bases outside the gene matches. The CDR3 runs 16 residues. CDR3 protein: CASSLALTGVGTEAFF. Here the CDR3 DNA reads TGCGCCAGCAGCTTGGCTCTGACAGGGGTTGGGACTGAAGCTTTCTTT.

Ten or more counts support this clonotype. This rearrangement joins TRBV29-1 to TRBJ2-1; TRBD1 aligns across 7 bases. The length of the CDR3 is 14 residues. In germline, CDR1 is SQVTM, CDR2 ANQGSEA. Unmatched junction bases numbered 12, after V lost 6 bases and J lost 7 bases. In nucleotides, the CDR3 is TGCAGCGTCGAGCTGGACAGGTCTCCGAATGAGCAGTTCTTC. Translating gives CSVELDRSPNEQFF.

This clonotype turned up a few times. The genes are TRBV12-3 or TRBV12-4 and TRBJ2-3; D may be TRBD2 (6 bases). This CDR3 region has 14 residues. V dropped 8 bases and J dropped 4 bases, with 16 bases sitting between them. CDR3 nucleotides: TGTGCCAGCCATAGAGGGGCGGGGTCAGATACGCAGTATTTT. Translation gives CASHRGAGSDTQYF.

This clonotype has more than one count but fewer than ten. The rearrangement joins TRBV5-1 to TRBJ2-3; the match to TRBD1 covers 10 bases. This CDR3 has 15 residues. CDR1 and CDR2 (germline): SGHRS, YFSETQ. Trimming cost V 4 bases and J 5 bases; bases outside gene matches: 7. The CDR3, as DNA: TGCGCCAGCAGCCAAGACAGGGGGCCGGGAGATACGCAGTATTTT. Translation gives CASSQDRGPGDTQYF.

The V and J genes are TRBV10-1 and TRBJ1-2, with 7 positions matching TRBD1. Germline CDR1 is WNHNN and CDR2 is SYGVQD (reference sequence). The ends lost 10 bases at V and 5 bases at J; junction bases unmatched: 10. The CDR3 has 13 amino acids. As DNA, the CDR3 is TGCGCCAACGGTGACAGGGATCTGTATGGCTACACCTTC. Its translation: CANGDRDLYGYTF.

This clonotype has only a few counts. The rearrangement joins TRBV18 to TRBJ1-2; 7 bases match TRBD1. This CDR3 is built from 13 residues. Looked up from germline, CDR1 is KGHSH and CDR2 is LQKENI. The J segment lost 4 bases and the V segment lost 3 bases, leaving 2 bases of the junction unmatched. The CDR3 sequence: CASSPDRSYGYTF. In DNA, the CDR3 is TGTGCCAGCTCACCGGACAGGAGCTATGGCTACACCTTC.

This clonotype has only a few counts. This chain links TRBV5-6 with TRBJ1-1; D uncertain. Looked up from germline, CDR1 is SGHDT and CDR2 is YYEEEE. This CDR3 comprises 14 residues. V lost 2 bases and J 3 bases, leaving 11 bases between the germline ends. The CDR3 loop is CASSLWPYHTEAFF. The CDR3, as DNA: TGTGCCAGCAGCTTATGGCCTTATCACACTGAAGCTTTCTTT.

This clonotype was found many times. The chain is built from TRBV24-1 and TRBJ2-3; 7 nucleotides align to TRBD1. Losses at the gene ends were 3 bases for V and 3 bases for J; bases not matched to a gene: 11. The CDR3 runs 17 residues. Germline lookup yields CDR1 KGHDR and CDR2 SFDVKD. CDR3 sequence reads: CATSDTRTGGTTDTQYF. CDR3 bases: TGTGCCACCAGTGATACCCGGACAGGAGGTACTACAGATACGCAGTATTTT.

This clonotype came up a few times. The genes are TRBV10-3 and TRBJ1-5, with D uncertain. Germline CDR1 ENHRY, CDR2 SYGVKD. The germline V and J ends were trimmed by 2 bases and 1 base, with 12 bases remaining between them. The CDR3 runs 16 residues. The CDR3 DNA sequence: TGTGCCATCAGTGAGGAGGAGGTTTGGAGCAATCAGCCCCAGCATTTT. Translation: CAISEEEVWSNQPQHF.

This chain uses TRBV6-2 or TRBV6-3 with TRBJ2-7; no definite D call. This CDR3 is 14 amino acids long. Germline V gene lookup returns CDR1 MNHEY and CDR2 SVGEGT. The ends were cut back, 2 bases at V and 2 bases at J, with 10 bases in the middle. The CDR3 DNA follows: TGTGCCAGCAGTTACGTCGTGGGCCCCTACGAGCAGTACGTC. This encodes CASSYVVGPYEQYV.

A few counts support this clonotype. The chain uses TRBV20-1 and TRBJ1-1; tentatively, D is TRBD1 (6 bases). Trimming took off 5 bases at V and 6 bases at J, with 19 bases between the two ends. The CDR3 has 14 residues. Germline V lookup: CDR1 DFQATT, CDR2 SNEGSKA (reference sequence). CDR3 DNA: TGCAGTGCTCCTGGGGTGGGGGGGCGGCCTGAAGCTTTCTTT. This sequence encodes CSAPGVGGRPEAFF.

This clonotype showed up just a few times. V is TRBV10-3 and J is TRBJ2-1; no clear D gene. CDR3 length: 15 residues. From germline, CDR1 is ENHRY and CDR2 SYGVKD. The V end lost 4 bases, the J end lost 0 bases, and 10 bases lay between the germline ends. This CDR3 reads CAISGAESSYNEQFF. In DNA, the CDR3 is TGTGCCATCAGTGGAGCCGAGAGCTCCTACAATGAGCAGTTCTTC.

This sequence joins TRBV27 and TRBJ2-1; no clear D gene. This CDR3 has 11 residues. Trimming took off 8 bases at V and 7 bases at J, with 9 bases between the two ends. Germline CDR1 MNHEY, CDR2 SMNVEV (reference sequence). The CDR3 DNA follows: TGTGCCAGCTTCCTAGGTAATGAGCAGTTCTTC. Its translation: CASFLGNEQFF.

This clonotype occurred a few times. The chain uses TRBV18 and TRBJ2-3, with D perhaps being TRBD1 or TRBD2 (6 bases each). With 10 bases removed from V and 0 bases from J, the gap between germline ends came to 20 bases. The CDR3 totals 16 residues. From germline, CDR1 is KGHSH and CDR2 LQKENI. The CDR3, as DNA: TGTGCCACCAAGAATTCCCGGGGGCCTAGCACAGATACGCAGTATTTT. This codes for CATKNSRGPSTDTQYF.

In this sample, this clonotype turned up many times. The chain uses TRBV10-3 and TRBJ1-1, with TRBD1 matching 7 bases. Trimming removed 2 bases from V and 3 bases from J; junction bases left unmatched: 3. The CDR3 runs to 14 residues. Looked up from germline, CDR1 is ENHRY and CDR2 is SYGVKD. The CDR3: CAISEGQAYTEAFF. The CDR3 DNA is TGTGCCATCAGTGAGGGACAGGCCTACACTGAAGCTTTCTTT.

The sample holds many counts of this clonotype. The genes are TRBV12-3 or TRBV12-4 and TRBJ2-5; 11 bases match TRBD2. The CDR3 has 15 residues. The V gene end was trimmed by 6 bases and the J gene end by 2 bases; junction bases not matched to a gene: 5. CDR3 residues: CASSQGLAEQETQYF. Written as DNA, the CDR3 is TGTGCCAGCAGCCAGGGACTAGCGGAACAAGAGACCCAGTACTTC.

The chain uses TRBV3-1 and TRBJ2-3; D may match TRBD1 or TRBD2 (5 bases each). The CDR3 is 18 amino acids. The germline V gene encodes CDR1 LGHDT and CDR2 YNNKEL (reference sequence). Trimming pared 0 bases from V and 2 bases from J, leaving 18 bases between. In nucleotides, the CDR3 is TGTGCCAGCAGCCAAGAAGGGACGGCCCGGCGGATCACAGATACGCAGTATTTT. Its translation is CASSQEGTARRITDTQYF.

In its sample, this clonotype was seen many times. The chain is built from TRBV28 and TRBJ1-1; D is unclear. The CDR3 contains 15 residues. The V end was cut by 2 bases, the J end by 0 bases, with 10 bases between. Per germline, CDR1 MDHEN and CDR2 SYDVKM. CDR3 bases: TGTGCCAGCAGTTTACCCCTTGGGGTGAACACTGAAGCTTTCTTT. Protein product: CASSLPLGVNTEAFF.

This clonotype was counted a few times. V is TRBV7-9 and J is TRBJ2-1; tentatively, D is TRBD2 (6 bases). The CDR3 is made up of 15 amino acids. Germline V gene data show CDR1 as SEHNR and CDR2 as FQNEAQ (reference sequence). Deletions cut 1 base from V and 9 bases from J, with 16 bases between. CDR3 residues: CASSLETWRGSEQFF. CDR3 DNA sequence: TGTGCCAGCAGCTTAGAAACGTGGCGGGGTAGTGAGCAGTTCTTC.

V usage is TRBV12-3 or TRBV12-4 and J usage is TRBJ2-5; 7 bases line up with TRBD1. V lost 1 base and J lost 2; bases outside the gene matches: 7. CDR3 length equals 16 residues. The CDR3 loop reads CASSLGPGQSQETQYF. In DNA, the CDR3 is TGTGCCAGCAGTTTAGGGCCGGGACAGTCACAAGAGACCCAGTACTTC.

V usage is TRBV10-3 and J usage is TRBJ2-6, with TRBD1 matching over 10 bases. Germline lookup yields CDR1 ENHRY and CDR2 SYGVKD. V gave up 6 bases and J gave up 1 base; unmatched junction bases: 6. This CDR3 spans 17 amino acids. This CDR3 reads CAIRPGQGSSGANVLTF. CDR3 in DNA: TGTGCCATCAGGCCGGGACAGGGGAGTTCTGGGGCCAACGTCCTGACTTTC.

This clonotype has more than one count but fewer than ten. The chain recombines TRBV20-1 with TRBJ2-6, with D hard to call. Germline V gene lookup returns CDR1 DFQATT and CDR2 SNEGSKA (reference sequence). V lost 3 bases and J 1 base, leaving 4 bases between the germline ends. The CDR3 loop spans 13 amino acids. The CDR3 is CSARSSGANVLTF. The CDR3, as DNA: TGCAGTGCTAGGTCATCTGGGGCCAACGTCCTGACTTTC.

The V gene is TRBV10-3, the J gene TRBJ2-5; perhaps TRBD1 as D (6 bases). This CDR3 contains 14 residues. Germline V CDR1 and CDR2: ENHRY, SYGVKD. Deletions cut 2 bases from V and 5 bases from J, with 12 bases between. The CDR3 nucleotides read TGTGCCATCAGTGAGACGGTCCAGGGGGAGACCCAGTACTTC. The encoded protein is CAISETVQGETQYF.

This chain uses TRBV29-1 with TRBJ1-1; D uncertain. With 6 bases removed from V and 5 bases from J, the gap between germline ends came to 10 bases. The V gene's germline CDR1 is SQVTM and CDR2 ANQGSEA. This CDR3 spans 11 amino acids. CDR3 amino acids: CSVARATEAFF. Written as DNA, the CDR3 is TGCAGCGTCGCGAGGGCGACTGAAGCTTTCTTT.

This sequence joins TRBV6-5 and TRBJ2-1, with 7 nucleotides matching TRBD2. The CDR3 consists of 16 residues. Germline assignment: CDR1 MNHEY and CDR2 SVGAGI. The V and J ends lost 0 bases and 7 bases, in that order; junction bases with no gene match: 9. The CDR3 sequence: CASSYSGLGSWNEQFF. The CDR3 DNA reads TGTGCCAGCAGTTACTCCGGACTAGGTTCGTGGAATGAGCAGTTCTTC.